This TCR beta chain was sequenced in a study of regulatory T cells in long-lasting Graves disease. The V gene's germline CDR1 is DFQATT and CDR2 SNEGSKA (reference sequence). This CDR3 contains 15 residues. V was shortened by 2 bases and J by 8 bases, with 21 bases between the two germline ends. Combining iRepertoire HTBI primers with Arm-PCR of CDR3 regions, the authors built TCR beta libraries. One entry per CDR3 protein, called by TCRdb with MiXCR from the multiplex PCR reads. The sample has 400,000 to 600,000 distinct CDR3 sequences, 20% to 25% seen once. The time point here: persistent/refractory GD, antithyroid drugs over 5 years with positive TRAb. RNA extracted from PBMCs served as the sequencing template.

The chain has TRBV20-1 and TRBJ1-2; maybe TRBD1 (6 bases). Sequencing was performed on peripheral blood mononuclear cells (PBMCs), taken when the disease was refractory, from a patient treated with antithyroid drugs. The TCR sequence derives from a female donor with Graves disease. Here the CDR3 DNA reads TGCAGTGCTAGACCCCCGGGGGGGGGGGCCGAGGGCTACACCTTC. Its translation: CSARPPGGGAEGYTF.